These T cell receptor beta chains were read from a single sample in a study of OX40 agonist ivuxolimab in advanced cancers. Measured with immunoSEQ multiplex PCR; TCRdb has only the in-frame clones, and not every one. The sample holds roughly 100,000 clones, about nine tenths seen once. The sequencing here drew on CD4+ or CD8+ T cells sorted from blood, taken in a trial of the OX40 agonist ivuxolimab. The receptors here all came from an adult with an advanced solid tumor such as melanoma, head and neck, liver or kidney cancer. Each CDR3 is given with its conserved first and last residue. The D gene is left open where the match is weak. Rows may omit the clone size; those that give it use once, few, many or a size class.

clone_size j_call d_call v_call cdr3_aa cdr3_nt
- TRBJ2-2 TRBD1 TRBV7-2 CASSFTGVGMAPTGELFF TGTGCCAGCAGCTTTACAGGGGTAGGAATGGCCCCCACCGGGGAGCTGTTTTTT
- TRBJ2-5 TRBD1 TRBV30 CAWSETGGGGETQYF TGTGCCTGGAGTGAGACAGGGGGCGGAGGGGAGACCCAGTACTTC
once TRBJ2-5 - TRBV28 CASGSETQYF TGTGCCAGCGGGTCGGAGACCCAGTACTTC
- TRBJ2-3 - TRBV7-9 CASSLNQGGDTQYF TGTGCCAGCAGCTTAAATCAAGGGGGAGATACGCAGTATTTT
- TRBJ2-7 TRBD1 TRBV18 CASSPPGQTRYEQYF TGTGCCAGCTCACCACCGGGACAGACACGATACGAGCAGTACTTC
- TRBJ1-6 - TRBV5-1 CASSAGAAATSPLHF TGCGCCAGCAGCGCAGGAGCAGCGGCTACTTCACCCCTCCACTTT
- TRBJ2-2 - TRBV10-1 CASSDLGGTGELFF TGCGCCAGCAGTGATCTTGGGGGCACCGGGGAGCTGTTTTTT
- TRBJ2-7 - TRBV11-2 CASSPSSPEQYF TGTGCCAGCAGCCCTAGCAGTCCTGAGCAGTACTTC
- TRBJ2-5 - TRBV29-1 CSVEVARGTQYF TGCAGCGTTGAAGTGGCTAGGGGGACCCAGTACTTC
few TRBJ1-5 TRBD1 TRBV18 CASSLTATGANQPQHF TGTGCCAGCTCACTCACTGCGACAGGGGCGAATCAGCCCCAGCATTTT
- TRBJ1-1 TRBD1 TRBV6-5 CASSKTGGVTEAFF TGTGCCAGCAGTAAGACAGGGGGCGTCACTGAAGCTTTCTTT
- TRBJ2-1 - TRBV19 CASSPQVSSYNEQFF TGTGCCAGTAGTCCCCAGGTGAGCTCCTACAATGAGCAGTTCTTC
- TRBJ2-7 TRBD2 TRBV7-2 CASSSGAGAGGVEQYF TGTGCCAGCAGCTCAGGAGCGGGGGCGGGGGGCGTAGAGCAGTACTTC
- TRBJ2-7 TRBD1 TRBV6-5 CASSRGQVAYEQYF TGTGCCAGCAGTCGAGGACAGGTCGCCTACGAGCAGTACTTC
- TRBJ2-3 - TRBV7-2 CASSLAGSTDTQYF TGTGCCAGCAGCTTAGCGGGGAGCACAGATACGCAGTATTTT
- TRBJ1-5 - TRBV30 CAWSKQVNQPQHF TGTGCCTGGAGTAAACAGGTCAATCAGCCCCAGCATTTT
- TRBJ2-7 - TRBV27 CASSLIQKPYEQYF TGTGCCAGCAGCCTTATACAAAAGCCCTACGAGCAGTACTTC
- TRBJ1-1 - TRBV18 CASSPPGRRSTEAFF TGTGCCAGCTCACCACCGGGTCGGCGGTCCACTGAAGCTTTCTTT